This TCR beta chain was found in a study of blood T cell repertoires in COVID-19 (dated by TCRdb to about 2020). With regard to the full study: The collaborator samples originated in the United States, Italy and Spain and spanned the acute and convalescent phases of COVID-19. The material from the prospective study consisted of cDNA or gDNA derived from T cells, B-cell-depleted T cells, or PBMCs. Subjects who had been exposed to COVID-19, were actively infected with it, or had recovered from it provided the deeply sampled blood TCRbeta repertoires that made up the dataset. The repertoires were released in a freely available public database intended as a resource for research on the immune response to SARS-CoV-2. The samples were drawn from the first 160 participants of the ongoing ImmuneRACE study and from some 1,300 subjects provided by 6 global collaborators. The sample metadata nearly always contained a de-identified subject ID, COVID-19 status, age in years and sex. Where available, HLA class I and class II types were obtained from metadata supplied by the sample provider rather than from assay-based typing. Study-wide conclusions, independent of this receptor: How much clinical and demographic metadata was included differed by source and by participant, and the metadata was provided uncurated.

Spanning cysteine to phenylalanine, the CDR3 consists of 13 amino acids. Only the CDR3 DNA is retained, 39 bases long and in frame from the first base. CDR1 SNHLY and CDR2 FYNNEI are derived from the germline V gene. Trimming costs V 11 bases and J 0 bases, and their ends lie 12 bases apart. For this clone: No cognate antigen has been identified for it. Base qualities are not provided; no much larger clone lies one nucleotide away.

TCRbeta CDR3 regions were amplified from genomic DNA using the immunoSEQ Assay, a bias-controlled multiplex PCR. Under the source paper's analysis protocol: Within the assay, amplification of reference gene primers was used to estimate how many nucleated cells each sample contained. Sequence reads were collapsed and filtered to measure the absolute abundance of every unique TCRbeta CDR3 rearrangement. For each sample, productive Simpson clonality was calculated as the square root of Simpson's diversity index across productive rearrangements. TCRdb provides this immuneACCESS table in a form limited to in-frame rearrangements. Some clones are lacking; in checked studies, under half of them reflect an unresolved V gene, and why the rest are absent is not known. That table is the source of V, J and clone size, and D and trimming were worked out from the DNA. The sample has some 170,000 clones on record, 82% of them singletons. The ten most abundant clones make up approximately 9.1% of the sample.

Collaborating institutions collected whole blood in K2EDTA tubes following their own protocols. For TCRbeta analysis, collaborator samples were shipped as frozen whole blood, as isolated PBMCs, or as DNA extracted from either sample type. Sequencing input: peripheral blood. The sequence links TRBV2 to TRBJ2-3, and TRBD2 may be the D gene, going by 7 matching bases. The sequence was obtained from a woman aged 70-85 years with acute or convalescent COVID-19. The encoded CDR3 is CACRGASTDTQYF. The sequenced DNA: TGTGCCTGCCGGGGGGCGAGCACAGATACGCAGTATTTT.